These 17 T cell receptor beta chains came from one sample sequenced in a study of T cell changes during pregnancy in multiple sclerosis. Here immunoSEQ multiplex PCR was the method, and the copy in TCRdb shows in-frame clones only, minus some. The sample lists some 70,000 clones, approximately 87% occurring once. Sample: peripheral blood, taken after pregnancy. These TCRs come from a female donor in good health, enrolled as a control in a pregnancy study.

This chain uses TRBV5-1 with TRBJ2-1; tentatively, D is TRBD1 (6 bases). CDR3 size: 15 residues. Between the trimmed V and J ends, which lost 6 bases and 1 base, there was a span of 14 bases. Germline-derived CDR1 and CDR2 are SGHRS and YFSETQ. Here the CDR3 DNA reads TGCGCCAGCACCACCCGAGGGGGATCCTACAATGAGCAGTTCTTC. It specifies CASTTRGGSYNEQFF.

This chain joins TRBV19 and TRBJ1-3; D is uncertain. With 4 bases removed from V and 0 bases from J, the gap between germline ends came to 10 bases. This CDR3 region has 15 residues. Germline CDR1 is LNHDA and CDR2 is SQIVND (reference sequence). The CDR3 sequence is CASSTGLRSGNTIYF. The CDR3, as DNA: TGTGCCAGTAGTACCGGACTGCGCTCTGGAAACACCATATATTTT.

This clone was seen just once. The CDR3 DNA sequence: TGTGCCAGCTCACCTTCCCTAGCGGGAGACACAGATACGCAGTATTTT. Encoded protein: CASSPSLAGDTDTQYF. The V gene is TRBV18, the J gene TRBJ2-3, with 10 bases matching TRBD2. Germline V lookup: CDR1 KGHSH, CDR2 LQKENI. J was trimmed by 2 bases and V by 3 bases; bases with no gene match: 5. CDR3 length: 16 residues.

The chain couples TRBV6-1 to TRBJ2-5, with 9 bases fitting TRBD2. CDR3 size: 15 residues. Per the germline V gene, CDR1 is MNHNS and CDR2 is SASEGT. J gave up 1 base and V 4 bases, and 4 bases lay outside the gene matches. This CDR3 reads CASSGSSGVQETQYF. CDR3 sequence (DNA): TGTGCCAGCAGTGGTTCTAGCGGGGTCCAAGAGACCCAGTACTTC.

The chain employs TRBV6-5 and TRBJ2-1, with a possible D match to TRBD1 (5 bases). The CDR3 contains 14 residues. Germline-derived CDR1 and CDR2 are MNHEY and SVGAGI. V was cut by 6 bases and J by 1 base, with 10 bases left in between. The CDR3 DNA reads TGTGCCAGCAGCGCCCCAGGGTCCTACAATGAGCAGTTCTTC. Its protein product is CASSAPGSYNEQFF.

The CDR3: CSAVGAVNYEQYF. CDR3 bases: TGCAGCGCCGTGGGGGCAGTAAACTACGAGCAGTACTTC. The chain uses TRBV29-1 and TRBJ2-7, with D possibly TRBD1 on 6 matching bases. The CDR3 is 13 residues long. V was trimmed by 7 bases and J by 3 bases, leaving 16 bases between them. CDR1 SQVTM and CDR2 ANQGSEA come from the germline V gene.

This rearrangement joins TRBV6-6 to TRBJ1-1; D gene uncertain. Trimming stripped 0 bases from V and 4 bases from J, with 9 bases between. Germline values: CDR1 MNHNY, CDR2 SVGAGI (reference sequence). The CDR3 is 14 amino acids. CDR3 DNA: TGTGCCAGCAGTTACTCTCCAGTTCCCACTGAAGCTTTCTTT. It yields the protein CASSYSPVPTEAFF.

The chain combines TRBV19 with TRBJ2-7; perhaps TRBD2 as D (5 bases). V dropped 3 bases and J dropped 4 bases, with 10 bases sitting between them. The CDR3 extends over 13 amino acids. CDR1 is LNHDA and CDR2 is SQIVND in the germline V gene (reference sequence). CDR3 loop: CASSMGPGYEQYF. The CDR3 region has the DNA TGTGCCAGTAGTATGGGCCCGGGGTACGAGCAGTACTTC.

The V call is TRBV30, the J call TRBJ2-2; a weak D match, TRBD1 (5 bases). With 2 bases removed from V and 6 bases from J, the gap between germline ends came to 10 bases. This CDR3 has 13 amino acids. Germline CDR1 is GTSNPN and CDR2 is SVGIG (reference sequence). CDR3 sequence reads: CAWSPGYAGELFF. The CDR3 coding sequence is TGTGCCTGGAGTCCAGGGTATGCCGGGGAGCTGTTTTTT.

This chain uses TRBV30 with TRBJ1-2, with D possibly matching TRBD1 (6 bases). From germline, CDR1 is GTSNPN and CDR2 SVGIG (reference sequence). V was cut by 4 bases and J by 5 bases, with 17 bases left in between. This CDR3 region has 14 residues. CDR3 loop: CAWKNPDRLYGYTF. The CDR3 DNA follows: TGTGCCTGGAAGAACCCGGACAGATTATATGGCTACACCTTC.

This chain links TRBV18 with TRBJ1-2; 10 bases are shared with TRBD1. The CDR3 spans 14 residues. The V gene end was trimmed by 6 bases and the J gene end by 8 bases; junction bases not matched to a gene: 9. Germline values: CDR1 KGHSH, CDR2 LQKENI. The CDR3 DNA reads TGTGCCAGCTCTGATGGGACAGGGGAAGGAGGCTACACCTTC. It is translated as CASSDGTGEGGYTF.

This chain connects TRBV2 to TRBJ2-2; 7 bases match TRBD2. The CDR3 loop spans 17 amino acids. CDR1 and CDR2 (germline): SNHLY, FYNNEI. Unmatched junction bases numbered 4, after V lost 0 bases and J lost 0 bases. CDR3 nucleotide sequence: TGTGCCAGCAGTGAAGCAGGTCTAGCGGCGAACACCGGGGAGCTGTTTTTT. It is translated as CASSEAGLAANTGELFF. The full variable domain, in which reference TRBV2 and TRBJ2-2 provide the parts outside the CDR3, is EPEVTQTPSHQVTQMGQEVILRCVPISNHLYFYWYRQILGQKVEFLVSFYNNEISEKSEIFDDQFSVERPDGSNFTLKIRSTKLEDSAMYFCASSEAGLAANTGELFFGEGSRLTVL.

This chain connects TRBV7-7 to TRBJ2-1, with D perhaps TRBD2 (5 bases). This CDR3 contains 13 residues. V was cut by 5 bases and J by 8 bases, with 13 bases left in between. CDR1 SSHAT and CDR2 FNYEAQ come from the germline V gene (reference sequence). DNA for the CDR3: TGTGCCAGCAGCGGGAGAAATTCCGATGAGCAGTTCTTC. This encodes CASSGRNSDEQFF.

This clone was observed a single time. This chain links TRBV29-1 with TRBJ1-1; D is uncertain. CDR3 size: 11 residues. Per germline, CDR1 SQVTM and CDR2 ANQGSEA. With 7 bases removed from V and 4 bases from J, the gap between germline ends came to 10 bases. This CDR3 is CSDSSGTEAFF. CDR3 DNA: TGCAGCGACAGCAGTGGCACTGAAGCTTTCTTT.

The genes are TRBV6-1 and TRBJ1-1; possibly TRBD1 for D (5 bases). V was pared by 11 bases and J by 2 bases, with 15 bases between. The germline CDR1 and CDR2 sequences are MNHNS and SASEGT. The CDR3 consists of 13 residues. DNA of the CDR3: TGTGCCGCATGCAGGGTCTTTAACACTGAAGCTTTCTTT. Encoded protein: CAACRVFNTEAFF.

The chain employs TRBV5-4 and TRBJ2-1; 7 bases align to TRBD2. Germline values: CDR1 SGHNT, CDR2 YYREEE (reference sequence). Unmatched junction bases numbered 15, after V lost 4 bases and J lost 8 bases. This CDR3 has 16 residues. The CDR3 loop is CASSPTGTKTLHEQFF. DNA of the CDR3: TGTGCCAGCAGCCCCACCGGGACTAAGACACTCCATGAGCAGTTCTTC. Full variable domain (rest looked up from reference TRBV5-4 and TRBJ2-1): ETGVTQSPTHLIKTRGQQVTLRCSSQSGHNTVSWYQQALGQGPQFIFQYYREEENGRGNFPPRFSGLQFPNYSSELNVNALELDDSALYLCASSPTGTKTLHEQFFGPGTRLTVL.

The chain couples TRBV27 to TRBJ2-7; 10 nucleotides line up with TRBD1. Losses at the gene ends were 5 bases for V and 6 bases for J; bases not matched to a gene: 7. Germline CDR1 is MNHEY and CDR2 is SMNVEV (reference sequence). The length of the CDR3 is 14 residues. The CDR3 DNA is TGTGCCAGCAGTAACCCGGGACAGGGGCGCGAGCAGTACTTC. This codes for CASSNPGQGREQYF.